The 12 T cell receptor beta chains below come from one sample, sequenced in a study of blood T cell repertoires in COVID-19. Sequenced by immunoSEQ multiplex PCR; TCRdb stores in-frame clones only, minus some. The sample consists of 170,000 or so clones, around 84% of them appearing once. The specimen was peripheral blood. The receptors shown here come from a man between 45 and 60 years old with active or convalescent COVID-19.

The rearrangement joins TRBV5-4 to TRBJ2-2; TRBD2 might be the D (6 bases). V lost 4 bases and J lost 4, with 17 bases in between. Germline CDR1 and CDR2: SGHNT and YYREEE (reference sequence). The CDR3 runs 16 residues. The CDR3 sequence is CASSTQAGRSTGELFF. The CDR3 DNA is TGTGCCAGCAGCACACAGGCCGGGAGAAGCACCGGGGAGCTGTTTTTT. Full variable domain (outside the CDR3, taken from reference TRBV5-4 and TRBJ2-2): ETGVTQSPTHLIKTRGQQVTLRCSSQSGHNTVSWYQQALGQGPQFIFQYYREEENGRGNFPPRFSGLQFPNYSSELNVNALELDDSALYLCASSTQAGRSTGELFFGEGSRLTVL.

CDR3 coding DNA: TGCGCCAGCAGCCAAGCCGGGACAGCGTCCAGGAATGAGCAGTTCTTC. As protein: CASSQAGTASRNEQFF. The J gene is TRBJ2-1, the V gene TRBV5-1; 7 bases are a match to TRBD1. This CDR3 is 16 amino acids long. Germline lookup yields CDR1 SGHRS and CDR2 YFSETQ. With 4 bases clipped from V and 7 bases from J, the junction kept 14 bases outside the gene matches.

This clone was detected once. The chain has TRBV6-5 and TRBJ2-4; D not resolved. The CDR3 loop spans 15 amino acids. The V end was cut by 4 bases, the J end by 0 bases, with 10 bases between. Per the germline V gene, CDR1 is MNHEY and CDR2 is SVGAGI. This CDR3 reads CASSFSDLAKNIQYF. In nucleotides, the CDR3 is TGTGCCAGCAGTTTTTCAGATCTAGCCAAAAACATTCAGTACTTC.

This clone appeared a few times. The CDR3 sequence: CASSKGTGLQSNQPQHF. CDR3 DNA sequence: TGTGCCAGTAGTAAAGGGACAGGCTTACAATCTAATCAGCCCCAGCATTTT. The chain uses TRBV19 and TRBJ1-5; 8 nucleotides match TRBD1. The J segment lost 4 bases and the V segment lost 4 bases, leaving 12 bases of the junction unmatched. Per germline, CDR1 LNHDA and CDR2 SQIVND (reference sequence). The CDR3 extends over 17 amino acids. Drawing the rest from reference TRBV19 and TRBJ1-5, the complete variable domain is DGGITQSPKYLFRKEGQNVTLSCEQNLNHDAMYWYRQDPGQGLRLIYYSQIVNDFQKGDIAEGYSVSREKKESFPLTVTSAQKNPTAFYLCASSKGTGLQSNQPQHFGDGTRLSIL.

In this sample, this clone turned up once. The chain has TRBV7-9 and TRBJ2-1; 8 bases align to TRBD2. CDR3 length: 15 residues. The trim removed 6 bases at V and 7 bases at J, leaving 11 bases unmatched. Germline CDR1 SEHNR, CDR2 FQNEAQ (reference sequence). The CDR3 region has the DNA TGTGCCAGCAGTGTTGTAGGTAGCGGGAATAATGAGCAGTTCTTC. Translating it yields CASSVVGSGNNEQFF.

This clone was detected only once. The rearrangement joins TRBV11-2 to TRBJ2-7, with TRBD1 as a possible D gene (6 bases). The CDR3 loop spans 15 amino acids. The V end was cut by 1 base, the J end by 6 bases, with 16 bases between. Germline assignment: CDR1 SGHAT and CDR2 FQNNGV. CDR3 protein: CASSLVGLTGSEQYF. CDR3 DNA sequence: TGTGCCAGCAGCTTAGTAGGGCTGACAGGCTCCGAGCAGTACTTC.

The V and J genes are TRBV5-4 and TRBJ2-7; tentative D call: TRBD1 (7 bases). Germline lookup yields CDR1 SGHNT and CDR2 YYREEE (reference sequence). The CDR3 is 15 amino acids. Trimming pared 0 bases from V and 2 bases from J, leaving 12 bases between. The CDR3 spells CASSLGGTDTYEQYF. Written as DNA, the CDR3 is TGTGCCAGCAGCTTGGGCGGGACAGATACCTACGAGCAGTACTTC.

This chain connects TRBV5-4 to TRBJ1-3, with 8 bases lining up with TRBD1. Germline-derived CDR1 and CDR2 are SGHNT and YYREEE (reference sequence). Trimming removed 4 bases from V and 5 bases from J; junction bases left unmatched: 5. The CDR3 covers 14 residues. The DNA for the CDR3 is TGTGCCAGCAGCCCGGACAGGGCTCGAAACACCATATATTTT. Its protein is CASSPDRARNTIYF. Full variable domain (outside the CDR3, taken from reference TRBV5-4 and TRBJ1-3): ETGVTQSPTHLIKTRGQQVTLRCSSQSGHNTVSWYQQALGQGPQFIFQYYREEENGRGNFPPRFSGLQFPNYSSELNVNALELDDSALYLCASSPDRARNTIYFGEGSWLTVV.

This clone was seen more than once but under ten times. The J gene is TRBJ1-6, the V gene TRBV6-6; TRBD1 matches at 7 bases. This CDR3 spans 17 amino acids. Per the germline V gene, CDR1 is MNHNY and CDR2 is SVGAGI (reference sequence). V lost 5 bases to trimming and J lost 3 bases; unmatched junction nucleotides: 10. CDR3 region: CASSLAVGQDYNSPLHF. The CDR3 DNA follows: TGTGCCAGCAGTCTTGCGGTCGGACAGGACTATAATTCACCCCTCCACTTT.

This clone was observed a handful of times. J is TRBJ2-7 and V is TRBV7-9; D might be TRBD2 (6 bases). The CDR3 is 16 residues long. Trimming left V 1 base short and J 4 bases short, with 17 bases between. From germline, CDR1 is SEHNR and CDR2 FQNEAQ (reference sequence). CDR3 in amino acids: CASSLVAGLSGYEQYF. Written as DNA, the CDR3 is TGTGCCAGCAGCTTAGTGGCGGGACTTAGTGGTTACGAGCAGTACTTC.

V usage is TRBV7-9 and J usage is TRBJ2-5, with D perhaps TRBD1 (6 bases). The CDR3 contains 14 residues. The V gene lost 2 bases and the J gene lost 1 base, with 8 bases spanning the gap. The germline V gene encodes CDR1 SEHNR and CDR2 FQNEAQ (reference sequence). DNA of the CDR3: TGTGCCAGCAGCTTAATGGGGGCCCAAGAGACCCAGTACTTC. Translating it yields CASSLMGAQETQYF.

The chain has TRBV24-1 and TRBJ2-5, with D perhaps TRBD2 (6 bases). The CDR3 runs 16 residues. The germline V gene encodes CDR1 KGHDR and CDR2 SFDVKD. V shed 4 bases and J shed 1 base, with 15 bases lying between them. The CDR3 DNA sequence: TGTGCCACCAGTGACCCTGGTCCTAGCGCCCAAGAGACCCAGTACTTC. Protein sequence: CATSDPGPSAQETQYF.